This TCR beta chain was retrieved from a study of beta chain features in type 1 diabetes. Findings of the study overall: TCRB CDR3 length was moderately but significantly reduced in all four CD4+ subsets of Type 1 diabetes patients. Compared to healthy donors, patients appeared to have naive, central memory and Treg TCRB repertoires that were more alike. VDJ junctions from type 1 diabetes patients carried fewer insertions and larger deletions. A definitive answer on HLA type influencing TCRB rearrangement was not reached here.

The entirety of the isolated RNA underwent reverse transcription, so expressed TCRB transcripts were sequenced. The protocol was immunoSEQ multiplex PCR, while the TCRdb copy is restricted to in-frame clones and leaves out a portion. The sample holds 95,000 to 150,000 clones; about a sixth are singletons and the top ten take over 2%. Per donor, one heparinised blood draw averaged about 116 mL. As to this clone: Its antigen remains unknown.

This CDR3 is 14 amino acids long. V was trimmed by 8 bases and J by 4 bases, leaving 15 bases between them. Germline assignment: CDR1 SNHLY and CDR2 FYNNEI. The clonotype was recovered from a man aged 30 to 39 with type 1 diabetes. Sample: central memory CD4+ T cells from blood. The chain is built from TRBV2 and TRBJ1-5; tentative D call: TRBD1 (5 bases). The CDR3 spells CASSPGKNNQPQHF. CDR3 sequence (DNA): TGTGCCAGCTCCCCAGGGAAGAATAATCAGCCCCAGCATTTT.